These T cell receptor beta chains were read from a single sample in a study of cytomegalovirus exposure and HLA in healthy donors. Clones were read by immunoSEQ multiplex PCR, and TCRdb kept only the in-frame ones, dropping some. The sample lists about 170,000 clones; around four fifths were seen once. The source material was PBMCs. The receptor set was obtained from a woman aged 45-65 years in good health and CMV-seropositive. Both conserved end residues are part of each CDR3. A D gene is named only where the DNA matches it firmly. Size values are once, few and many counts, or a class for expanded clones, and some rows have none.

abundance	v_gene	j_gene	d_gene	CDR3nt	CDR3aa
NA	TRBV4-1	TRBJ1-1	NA	TGCGCCAGCAGCCAAAACAGCCCGGGAACTGAAGCTTTCTTT	CASSQNSPGTEAFF
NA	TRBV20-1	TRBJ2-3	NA	TGCAGTGCAGCTGGTACAGATACGCAGTATTTT	CSAAGTDTQYF
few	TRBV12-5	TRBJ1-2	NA	TGTGCTAGTGGACCAGGGGCTGGCTATGGCTACACCTTC	CASGPGAGYGYTF
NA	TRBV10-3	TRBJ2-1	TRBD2	TGTGCCATCAGTGAGTCAAAGACTAGCACCTCCTACAATGAGCAGTTCTTC	CAISESKTSTSYNEQFF
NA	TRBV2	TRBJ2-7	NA	TGTGCCAGCAGCTTAGCCCCAGCCTACGAGCAGTACTTC	CASSLAPAYEQYF
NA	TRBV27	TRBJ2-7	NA	TGTGCCAGCAGTTTCCCTGGGAGCTACGAGCAGTACTTC	CASSFPGSYEQYF
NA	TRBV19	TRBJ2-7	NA	TGTGCCAGTAGTATCCGAGACAGCACCTACGAGCAGTACTTC	CASSIRDSTYEQYF
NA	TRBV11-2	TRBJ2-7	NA	TGTGCCAGCAGCGCCACAGCCGAGCAGTACTTC	CASSATAEQYF
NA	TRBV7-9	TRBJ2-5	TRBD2	TGTGCCAGCAGCTTAGAACTAGCGGGGGTTCGGGAGACCCAGTACTTC	CASSLELAGVRETQYF
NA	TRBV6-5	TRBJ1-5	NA	TGTGCCAGCATGGGACTGAGTCATCAGCCCCAGCATTTT	CASMGLSHQPQHF
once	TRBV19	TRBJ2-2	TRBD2	TGTGCCAGTAGTATAGTCGGGACGGGGGGGCTCGCCGGGGAGCTGTTTTTT	CASSIVGTGGLAGELFF
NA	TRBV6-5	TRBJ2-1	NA	TGTGCCAGCAGTCCCCTAGCGTGGAATGAGCAGTTCTTC	CASSPLAWNEQFF